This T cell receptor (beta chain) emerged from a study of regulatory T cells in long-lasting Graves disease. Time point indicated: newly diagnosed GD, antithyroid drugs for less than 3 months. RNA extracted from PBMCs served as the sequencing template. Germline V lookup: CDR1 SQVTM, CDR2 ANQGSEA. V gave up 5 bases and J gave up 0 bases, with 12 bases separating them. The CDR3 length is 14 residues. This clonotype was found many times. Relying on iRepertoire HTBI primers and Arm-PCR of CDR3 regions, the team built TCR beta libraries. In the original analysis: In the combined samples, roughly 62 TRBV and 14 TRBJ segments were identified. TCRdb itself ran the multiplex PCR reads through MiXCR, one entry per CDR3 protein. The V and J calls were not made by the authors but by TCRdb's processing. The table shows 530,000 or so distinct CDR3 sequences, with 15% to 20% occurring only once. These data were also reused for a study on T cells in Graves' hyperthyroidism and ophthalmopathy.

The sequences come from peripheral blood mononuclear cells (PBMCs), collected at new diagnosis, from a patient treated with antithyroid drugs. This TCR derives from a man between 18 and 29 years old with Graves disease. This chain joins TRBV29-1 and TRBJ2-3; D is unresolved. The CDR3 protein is CSVLWVFSTDTQYF. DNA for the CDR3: TGCAGCGTTCTATGGGTCTTCAGCACAGATACGCAGTATTTT.